This T cell receptor (beta chain) was obtained from a study of T cell changes during pregnancy in multiple sclerosis. Using immunoSEQ multiplex PCR, the repertoire was profiled, and TCRdb retains in-frame clones only, with some absent. The sample lists roughly 60,000 clones; over 75% were seen once. CDR1 and CDR2 from the germline V gene are SGHDT and YYEEEE. V lost 3 bases and J 7 bases, leaving 16 bases between the germline ends. This CDR3 has 15 amino acids. V usage is TRBV5-6 and J usage is TRBJ1-4, with a possible D match to TRBD1 (5 bases). The sample in question was peripheral blood, obtained before pregnancy. The source of this sequence is a female donor with multiple sclerosis, enrolled in a pregnancy study. CDR3 DNA sequence: TGTGCCAGCAGCTGGCGTGGGGCTCCGGGTGAAAAACTGTTTTTT. This gives the protein CASSWRGAPGEKLFF.